This T cell receptor (beta chain) comes out of a study of T cells after yellow fever vaccination. Study in general: Where fractions had low cell numbers, libraries were prepared from them with the SMART-Seq v4 Ultra Low Input RNA kit.

Ten or more counts support this clonotype. From germline, CDR1 is SGHRS and CDR2 YFSETQ. CDR3 length equals 15 residues. J lost 10 bases, V lost 4 bases, and 7 bases had no gene match. Broader study findings: Repertoires obtained by FACS sorting could include abundant clonotypes that entered as contaminants from the bulk population. The secondary T-cell response peaked on day 5, not day 15, but was weaker.

For TCR, cDNA came from 5'RACE template switching, which added a universal primer site and UMIs. TCRdb independently ran MiXCR on the 5' RACE reads; one entry per CDR3 protein. The sample lists 20,000 to 25,000 distinct CDR3 sequences, around 5% occurring once. Source: PBMCs, either bulk or a sorted T-cell subset (CD4+, CD8+, memory, or dextramer-sorted; not recorded which), taken 35 to 50 days after the first yellow fever vaccination. This clonotype was obtained from a man between 18 and 29 years old who received the YFV17D yellow fever vaccine. V usage is TRBV5-1 and J usage is TRBJ2-1, with 14 bases that match TRBD2. In nucleotides, the CDR3 is TGCGCCAGCAGCCAGGGACTAGCGGGGGAGGGGGAGCAGTTCTTC. Its protein is CASSQGLAGEGEQFF.